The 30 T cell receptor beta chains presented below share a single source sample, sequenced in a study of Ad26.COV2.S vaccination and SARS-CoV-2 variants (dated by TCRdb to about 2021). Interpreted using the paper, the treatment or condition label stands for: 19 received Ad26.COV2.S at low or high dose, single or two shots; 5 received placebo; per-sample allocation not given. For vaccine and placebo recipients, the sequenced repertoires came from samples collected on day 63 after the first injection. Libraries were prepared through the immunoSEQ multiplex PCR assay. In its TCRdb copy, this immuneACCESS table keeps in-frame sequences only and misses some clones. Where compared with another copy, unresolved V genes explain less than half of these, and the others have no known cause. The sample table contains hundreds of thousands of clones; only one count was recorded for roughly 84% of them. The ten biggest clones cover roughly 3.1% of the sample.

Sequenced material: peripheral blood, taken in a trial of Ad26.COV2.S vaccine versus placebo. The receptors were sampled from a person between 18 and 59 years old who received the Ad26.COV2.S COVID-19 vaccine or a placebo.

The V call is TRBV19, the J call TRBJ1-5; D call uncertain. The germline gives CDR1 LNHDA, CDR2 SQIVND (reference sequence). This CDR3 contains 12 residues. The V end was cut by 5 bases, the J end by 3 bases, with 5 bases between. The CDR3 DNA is TGTGCCAGTAGTGAGTCCAATCAGCCCCAGCATTTT. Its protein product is CASSESNQPQHF.

The CDR3, as DNA: TGTGCCAGCGGTCGTGAAAACACCATATATTTT. This sequence encodes CASGRENTIYF. The rearrangement joins TRBV3-1 (or the pseudogene TRBV3-2) to TRBJ1-3; D remains ambiguous. The CDR3 contains 11 residues. V was trimmed by 8 bases and J by 6 bases, leaving 8 bases between them. Germline loops: CDR1 LGHDT, CDR2 YNNKEL (reference sequence).

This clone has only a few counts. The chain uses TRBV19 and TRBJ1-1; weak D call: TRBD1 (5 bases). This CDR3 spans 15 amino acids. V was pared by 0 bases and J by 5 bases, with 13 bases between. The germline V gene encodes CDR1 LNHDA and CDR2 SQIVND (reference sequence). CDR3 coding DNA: TGTGCCAGTAGTATAGAGTTGGGGGGAAGGACTGAAGCTTTCTTT. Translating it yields CASSIELGGRTEAFF.

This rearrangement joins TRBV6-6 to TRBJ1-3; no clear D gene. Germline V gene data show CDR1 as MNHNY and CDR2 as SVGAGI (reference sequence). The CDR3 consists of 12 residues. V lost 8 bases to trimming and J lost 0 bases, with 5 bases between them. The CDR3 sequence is CASRISGNTIYF. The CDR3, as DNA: TGTGCCAGCCGGATCTCTGGAAACACCATATATTTT.

This chain's CDR3 is CATQDRGDTEAFF. As DNA, the CDR3 is TGTGCCACCCAGGACAGGGGGGACACTGAAGCTTTCTTT. The rearrangement links TRBV19 to TRBJ1-1; TRBD1 matches at 10 bases. Losses at the gene ends were 10 bases for V and 3 bases for J; bases not matched to a gene: 5. CDR1 and CDR2 from the germline V gene are LNHDA and SQIVND (reference sequence). The CDR3 contains 13 residues.

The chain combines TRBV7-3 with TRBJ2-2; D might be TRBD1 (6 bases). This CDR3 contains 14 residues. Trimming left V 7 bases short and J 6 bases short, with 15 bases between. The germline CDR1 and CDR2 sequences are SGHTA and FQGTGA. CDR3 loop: CASTDPRTAGELFF. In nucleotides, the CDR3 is TGTGCCAGCACCGACCCCAGGACAGCCGGGGAGCTGTTTTTT. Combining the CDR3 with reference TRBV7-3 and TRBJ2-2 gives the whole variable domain GAGVSQTPSNKVTEKGKYVELRCDPISGHTALYWYRQSLGQGPEFLIYFQGTGAADDSGLPNDRFFAVRPEGSVSTLKIQRTERGDSAVYLCASTDPRTAGELFFGEGSRLTVL.

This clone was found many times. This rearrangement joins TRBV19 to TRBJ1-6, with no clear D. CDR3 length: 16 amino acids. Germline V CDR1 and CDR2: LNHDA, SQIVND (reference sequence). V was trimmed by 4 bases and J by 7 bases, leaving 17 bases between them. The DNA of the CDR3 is TGTGCCAGTAGTAGGATGAAGCAGCCTTACAATTCACCCCTCCACTTT. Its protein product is CASSRMKQPYNSPLHF.

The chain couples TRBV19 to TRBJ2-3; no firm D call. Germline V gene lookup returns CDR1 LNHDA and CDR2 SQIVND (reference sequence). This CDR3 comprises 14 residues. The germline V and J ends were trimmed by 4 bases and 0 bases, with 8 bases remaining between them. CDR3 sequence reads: CASSTQTSTDTQYF. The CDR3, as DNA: TGTGCCAGTAGTACACAAACGAGCACAGATACGCAGTATTTT. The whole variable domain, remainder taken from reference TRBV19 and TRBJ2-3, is DGGITQSPKYLFRKEGQNVTLSCEQNLNHDAMYWYRQDPGQGLRLIYYSQIVNDFQKGDIAEGYSVSREKKESFPLTVTSAQKNPTAFYLCASSTQTSTDTQYFGPGTRLTVL.

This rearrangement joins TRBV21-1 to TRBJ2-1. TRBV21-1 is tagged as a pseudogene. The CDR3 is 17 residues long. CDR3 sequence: CASSKGEVWTVYNEQFF. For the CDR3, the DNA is TGTGCCAGCAGCAAAGGGGAGGTATGGACAGTCTACAATGAGCAGTTCTTC.

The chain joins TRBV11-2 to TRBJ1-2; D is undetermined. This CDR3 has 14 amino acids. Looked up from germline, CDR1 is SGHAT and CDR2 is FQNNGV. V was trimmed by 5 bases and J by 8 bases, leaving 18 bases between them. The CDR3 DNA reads TGTGCCAGCAGCACAAGGGCAGGTTTTTTAGGCTACACCTTC. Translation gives CASSTRAGFLGYTF. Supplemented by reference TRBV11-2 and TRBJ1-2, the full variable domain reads EAGVAQSPRYKIIEKRQSVAFWCNPISGHATLYWYQQILGQGPKLLIQFQNNGVVDDSQLPKDRFSAERLKGVDSTLKIQPAKLEDSAVYLCASSTRAGFLGYTFGSGTRLTVV.

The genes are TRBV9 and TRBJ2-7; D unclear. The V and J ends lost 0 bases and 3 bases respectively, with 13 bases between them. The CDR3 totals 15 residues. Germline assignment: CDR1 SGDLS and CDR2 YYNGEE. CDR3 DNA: TGTGCCAGCAGCGTAGGGGGTAGAATGAGCTACGAGCAGTACTTC. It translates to CASSVGGRMSYEQYF.

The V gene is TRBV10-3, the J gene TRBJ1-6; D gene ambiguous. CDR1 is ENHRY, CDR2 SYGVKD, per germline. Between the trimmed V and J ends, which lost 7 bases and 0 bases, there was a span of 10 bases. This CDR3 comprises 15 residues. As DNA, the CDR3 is TGTGCCATCACTGCAACTAGCTCCTATAATTCACCCCTCCACTTT. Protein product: CAITATSSYNSPLHF.

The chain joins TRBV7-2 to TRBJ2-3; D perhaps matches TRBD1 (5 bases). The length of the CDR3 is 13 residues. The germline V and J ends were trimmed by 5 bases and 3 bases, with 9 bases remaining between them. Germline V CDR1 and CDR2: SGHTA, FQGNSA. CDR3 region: CASSRQITDTQYF. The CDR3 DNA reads TGTGCCAGCAGCCGACAGATTACAGATACGCAGTATTTT. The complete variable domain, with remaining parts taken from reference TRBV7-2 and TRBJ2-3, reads GAGVSQSPSNKVTEKGKDVELRCDPISGHTALYWYRQSLGQGLEFLIYFQGNSAPDKSGLPSDRFSAERTGGSVSTLTIQRTQQEDSAVYLCASSRQITDTQYFGPGTRLTVL.

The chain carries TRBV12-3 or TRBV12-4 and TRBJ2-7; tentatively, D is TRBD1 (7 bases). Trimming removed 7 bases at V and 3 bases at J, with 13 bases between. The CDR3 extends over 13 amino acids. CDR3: CASMGGQFYEQYF. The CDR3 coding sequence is TGTGCCAGCATGGGGGGACAGTTCTACGAGCAGTACTTC.

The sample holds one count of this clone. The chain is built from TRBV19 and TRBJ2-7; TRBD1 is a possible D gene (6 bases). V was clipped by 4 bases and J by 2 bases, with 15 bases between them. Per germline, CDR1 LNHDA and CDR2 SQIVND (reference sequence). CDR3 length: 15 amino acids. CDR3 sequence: CASSTSPGATYEQYF. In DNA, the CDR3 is TGTGCCAGTAGTACCTCCCCAGGGGCAACCTACGAGCAGTACTTC.

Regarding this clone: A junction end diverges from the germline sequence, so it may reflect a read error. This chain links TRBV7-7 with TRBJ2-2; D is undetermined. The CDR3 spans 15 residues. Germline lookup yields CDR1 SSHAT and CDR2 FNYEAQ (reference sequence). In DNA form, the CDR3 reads TGTGCTAGCACCCCCGCAGCCACGAACACCGGGGAGCTGTTTTTT. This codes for CASTPAATNTGELFF.

The CDR3 spells CASSARDMNTGELFF. The DNA of the CDR3 is TGTGCCAGCAGCGCCCGGGACATGAACACCGGGGAGCTGTTTTTT. The chain links TRBV9 to TRBJ2-2; D may be TRBD1 (6 bases). The CDR3 sequence is 15 residues long. Trimming pared 3 bases from V and 1 base from J, leaving 10 bases between. Germline CDR1 and CDR2: SGDLS and YYNGEE.

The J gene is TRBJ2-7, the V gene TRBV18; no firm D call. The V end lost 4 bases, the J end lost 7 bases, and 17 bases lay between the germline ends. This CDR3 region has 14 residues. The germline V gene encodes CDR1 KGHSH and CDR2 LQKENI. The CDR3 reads CASSLRPGQPEQYF. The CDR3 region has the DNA TGTGCCAGCTCACTACGACCGGGCCAGCCGGAGCAGTACTTC. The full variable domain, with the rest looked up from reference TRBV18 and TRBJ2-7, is NAGVMQNPRHLVRRRGQEARLRCSPMKGHSHVYWYRQLPEEGLKFMVYLQKENIIDESGMPKERFSAEFPKEGPSILRIQQVVRGDSAAYFCASSLRPGQPEQYFGPGTRLTVT.

The CDR3 sequence: CASSIGGTVNTEAFF. In DNA, the CDR3 is TGTGCCAGTAGTATAGGTGGGACAGTGAACACTGAAGCTTTCTTT. The V and J genes are TRBV19 and TRBJ1-1; the match to TRBD1 covers 7 bases. This CDR3 contains 15 residues. CDR1 and CDR2 from the germline V gene are LNHDA and SQIVND (reference sequence). J was trimmed by 0 bases and V by 1 base; bases with no gene match: 2.

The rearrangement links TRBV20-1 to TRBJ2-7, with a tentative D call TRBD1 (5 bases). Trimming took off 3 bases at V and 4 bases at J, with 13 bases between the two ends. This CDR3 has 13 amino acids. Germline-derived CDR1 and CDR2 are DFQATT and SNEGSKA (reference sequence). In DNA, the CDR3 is TGCAGTGCTAGTGGGGCGCCATTATACGAGCAGTACTTC. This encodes CSASGAPLYEQYF.

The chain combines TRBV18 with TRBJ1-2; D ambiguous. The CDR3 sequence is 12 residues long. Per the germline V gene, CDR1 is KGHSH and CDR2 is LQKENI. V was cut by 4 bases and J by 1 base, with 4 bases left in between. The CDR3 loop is CASSQGNYGYTF. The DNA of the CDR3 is TGTGCCAGCTCACAGGGTAACTATGGCTACACCTTC.

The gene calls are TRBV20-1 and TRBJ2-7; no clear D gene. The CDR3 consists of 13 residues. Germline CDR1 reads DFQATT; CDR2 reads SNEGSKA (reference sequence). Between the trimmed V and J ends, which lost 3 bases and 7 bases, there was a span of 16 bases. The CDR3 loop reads CSASNNQPPEQYF. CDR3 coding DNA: TGCAGTGCTAGTAACAACCAACCCCCTGAGCAGTACTTC.

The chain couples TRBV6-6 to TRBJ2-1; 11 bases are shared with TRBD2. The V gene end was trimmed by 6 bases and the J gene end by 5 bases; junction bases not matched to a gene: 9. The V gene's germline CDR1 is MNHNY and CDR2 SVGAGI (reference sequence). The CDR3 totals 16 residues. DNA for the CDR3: TGTGCCAGCAGCCGCACCACTAGCGGGGGAAACAATGAGCAGTTCTTC. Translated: CASSRTTSGGNNEQFF.

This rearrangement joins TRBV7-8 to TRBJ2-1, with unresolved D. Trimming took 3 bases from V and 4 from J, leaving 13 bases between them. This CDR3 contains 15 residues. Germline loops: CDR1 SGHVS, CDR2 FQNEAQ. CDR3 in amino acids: CASSLVGTHYNEQFF. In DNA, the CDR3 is TGTGCCAGCAGCTTGGTCGGCACCCATTACAATGAGCAGTTCTTC.

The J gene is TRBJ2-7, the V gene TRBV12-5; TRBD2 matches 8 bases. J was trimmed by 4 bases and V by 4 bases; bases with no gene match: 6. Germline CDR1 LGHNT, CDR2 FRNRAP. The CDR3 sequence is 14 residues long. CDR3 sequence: CASGYGRGAYEQYF. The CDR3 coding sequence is TGTGCTAGTGGTTATGGGCGGGGGGCTTACGAGCAGTACTTC.

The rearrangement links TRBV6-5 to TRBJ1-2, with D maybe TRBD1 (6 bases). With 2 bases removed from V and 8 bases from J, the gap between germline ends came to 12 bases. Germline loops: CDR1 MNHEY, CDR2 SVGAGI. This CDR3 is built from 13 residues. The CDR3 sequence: CASSYAQGPGYTF. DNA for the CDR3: TGTGCCAGCAGTTACGCGCAGGGGCCCGGCTACACCTTC.

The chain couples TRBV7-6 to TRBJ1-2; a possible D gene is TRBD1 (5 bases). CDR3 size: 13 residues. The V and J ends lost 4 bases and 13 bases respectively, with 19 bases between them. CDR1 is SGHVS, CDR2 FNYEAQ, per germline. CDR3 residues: CASSSNTGTGGTF. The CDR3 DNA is TGTGCCAGCAGCTCGAATACCGGGACTGGGGGCACCTTC.

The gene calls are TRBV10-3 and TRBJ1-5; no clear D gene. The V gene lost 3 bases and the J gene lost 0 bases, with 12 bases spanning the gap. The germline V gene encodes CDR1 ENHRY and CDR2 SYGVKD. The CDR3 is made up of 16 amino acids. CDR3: CAISDSGTYSNQPQHF. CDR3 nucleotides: TGTGCCATCAGTGATTCCGGTACCTATAGCAATCAGCCCCAGCATTTT.

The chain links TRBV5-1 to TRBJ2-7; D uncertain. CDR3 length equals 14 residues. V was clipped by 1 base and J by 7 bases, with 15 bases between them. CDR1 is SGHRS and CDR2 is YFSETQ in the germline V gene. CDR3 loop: CASSLYKGMREQYF. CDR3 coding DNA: TGCGCCAGCAGCTTGTATAAAGGAATGAGGGAGCAGTACTTC.

The DNA for the CDR3 is TGTGCCAGCAGGGACCGGGGGGGGGATAGCAATCAGCCCCAGCATTTT. This translates into CASRDRGGDSNQPQHF. The chain carries TRBV6-4 and TRBJ1-5, with D maybe TRBD1 (5 bases). Trimming took off 6 bases at V and 0 bases at J, with 15 bases between the two ends. CDR3 length: 16 amino acids. CDR1 and CDR2 from the germline V gene are MRHNA and SNTAGT.